Each of the 28 T cell receptor beta chains below was sequenced from the same sample in a study of T cell responses to AZD1222 COVID-19 vaccine. TCRdb's table, derived via immunoSEQ multiplex PCR, lists solely in-frame clones and lacks some. Found here are about 140,000 clones, approximately 90% of them singletons; the top ten hold 5.5%. This material consisted of peripheral blood, taken on day 0 of AZD1222 vaccination. The receptors stem from an adult in good health.

In this sample, this clone turned up once. The J gene is TRBJ1-4, the V gene TRBV15; 8 bases match TRBD1. Germline V gene sequence: CDR1 LNHNV, CDR2 YYDKDF (reference sequence). The ends lost 3 bases at V and 0 bases at J; junction bases unmatched: 3. The CDR3 spans 16 residues. The CDR3 is CATSSGQGATNEKLFF. As DNA, the CDR3 is TGTGCCACCAGCAGTGGACAGGGCGCAACTAATGAAAAACTGTTTTTT. The full variable domain, in which reference TRBV15 and TRBJ1-4 provide the parts outside the CDR3, is DAMVIQNPRYQVTQFGKPVTLSCSQTLNHNVMYWYQQKSSQAPKLLFHYYDKDFNNEADTPDNFQSRRPNTSFCFLDIRSPGLGDTAMYLCATSSGQGATNEKLFFGSGTQLSVL.

The chain couples TRBV6-2 or TRBV6-3 to TRBJ1-3; D unclear. V dropped 5 bases and J dropped 0 bases, with 11 bases sitting between them. Looked up from germline, CDR1 is MNHEY and CDR2 is SVGEGT. The CDR3 has 15 residues. DNA of the CDR3: TGTGCCAGCAGTATCGACGGGCGCTCTGGAAACACCATATATTTT. The encoded protein is CASSIDGRSGNTIYF.

The genes are TRBV27 and TRBJ1-6, with 9 bases lining up with TRBD1. V shed 5 bases, J shed 7 bases, and the junction held 6 bases outside the gene matches. Germline V CDR1 and CDR2: MNHEY, SMNVEV (reference sequence). CDR3 length equals 15 residues. The CDR3 DNA reads TGTGCCAGCAGTCCTCCGGGACAGGGAAATTCACCCCTCCACTTT. Its translation: CASSPPGQGNSPLHF.

The chain joins TRBV28 to TRBJ2-7; D possibly matches TRBD1 or TRBD2 (5 bases each). Trimming pared 3 bases from V and 1 base from J, leaving 19 bases between. Looked up from germline, CDR1 is MDHEN and CDR2 is SYDVKM. The CDR3 length is 17 residues. The CDR3 reads CASSFDRGAENSYEQYF. Written as DNA, the CDR3 is TGTGCCAGCAGTTTTGATAGAGGGGCAGAGAATTCCTACGAGCAGTACTTC.

In this sample, this clone turned up a few times. The DNA for the CDR3 is TGTGCCAGCAGCTTAGATCTGACAGGGATGAACTATGGCTACACCTTC. This encodes CASSLDLTGMNYGYTF. The chain is built from TRBV11-3 and TRBJ1-2, with TRBD1 identical over 7 bases. Trimming took 0 bases from V and 2 from J; bases not matched to a gene: 6. CDR1 SGHNT and CDR2 YENEEA come from the germline V gene. The CDR3 is 16 residues long.

V usage is TRBV21-1 and J usage is TRBJ2-7; the table's TRBD1 call for D was not verified on the DNA. TRBV21-1 is assigned pseudogene status. The CDR3 consists of 15 residues. DNA of the CDR3: TGTGCCAGCAGGGGACAGGGGGTCCTTCGCTACGAGCAGTACTTC. It codes for CASRGQGVLRYEQYF.

The chain couples TRBV5-1 to TRBJ2-6; D is uncertain. The ends were cut back, 5 bases at V and 0 bases at J, with 9 bases in the middle. Germline V gene data show CDR1 as SGHRS and CDR2 as YFSETQ. The CDR3 sequence is 15 residues long. This CDR3 is CASSLAGSGANVLTF. CDR3 sequence (DNA): TGCGCCAGCAGTCTGGCAGGCTCTGGGGCCAACGTCCTGACTTTC.

The chain recombines TRBV12-3 or TRBV12-4 with TRBJ2-7; D is perhaps TRBD2 (6 bases). The CDR3 totals 13 residues. Trimming stripped 5 bases from V and 3 bases from J, with 11 bases between. The CDR3 loop reads CASSPSDFYEQYF. DNA for the CDR3: TGTGCCAGCAGTCCTAGCGACTTCTACGAGCAGTACTTC.

V usage is TRBV27 and J usage is TRBJ1-2, with 8 bases aligning to TRBD1. The V gene's germline CDR1 is MNHEY and CDR2 SMNVEV (reference sequence). The CDR3 extends over 13 amino acids. V lost 6 bases and J lost 3; bases outside the gene matches: 3. CDR3: CASRPTGDYGYTF. CDR3 sequence (DNA): TGTGCCAGCAGGCCGACAGGGGACTATGGCTACACCTTC.

The chain's CDR3 is CASSKDRGREQYF. The CDR3 coding sequence is TGTGCCAGTAGCAAGGACAGGGGACGGGAGCAGTACTTC. This chain links TRBV19 with TRBJ2-7; 9 bases align to TRBD1. Germline values: CDR1 LNHDA, CDR2 SQIVND (reference sequence). This CDR3 has 13 amino acids. Germline trimming cut 6 bases from V and 7 bases from J; bases unmatched to any gene: 7.

This rearrangement joins TRBV6-5 to TRBJ2-7, with unresolved D. The CDR3 spans 14 residues. V was cut by 10 bases and J by 4 bases, with 20 bases left in between. In germline, CDR1 is MNHEY, CDR2 SVGAGI. DNA for the CDR3: TGTGCCACCACAAAGGGCTTCCCGGCATACGAGCAGTACTTC. It yields the protein CATTKGFPAYEQYF.

V usage is TRBV28 and J usage is TRBJ1-3; D gene unclear. CDR3 length equals 17 residues. The germline V and J ends were trimmed by 5 bases and 0 bases, with 17 bases remaining between them. The V gene's germline CDR1 is MDHEN and CDR2 SYDVKM. The CDR3 bases are TGTGCCAGCAGTCGAAATCGTGGTGCCTTCTCTGGAAACACCATATATTTT. Amino acids: CASSRNRGAFSGNTIYF.

The rearrangement uses TRBV7-3 and TRBJ2-2; 7 bases are shared with TRBD2. There are 18 residues in the CDR3. Germline V gene data show CDR1 as SGHTA and CDR2 as FQGTGA. V lost 5 bases and J lost 4; bases outside the gene matches: 16. The CDR3 loop is CASSPAPPGGGSTGELFF. The CDR3 region has the DNA TGTGCCAGCAGCCCTGCTCCCCCTGGCGGGGGTAGCACCGGGGAGCTGTTTTTT.

The J gene is TRBJ2-1, the V gene TRBV19; 14 bases agree with TRBD2. The CDR3 extends over 18 amino acids. Trimming took 4 bases from V and 5 from J; bases not matched to a gene: 10. Looked up from germline, CDR1 is LNHDA and CDR2 is SQIVND (reference sequence). In DNA, the CDR3 is TGTGCCAGTAGTACGCGACTAGCGGGAGGGCCCGGCGACAATGAGCAGTTCTTC. Translated: CASSTRLAGGPGDNEQFF.

The chain has TRBV27 and TRBJ2-1; D is unclear. Germline CDR1 and CDR2: MNHEY and SMNVEV (reference sequence). The CDR3 loop spans 11 amino acids. Trimming took off 2 bases at V and 13 bases at J, with 9 bases between the two ends. The CDR3 protein is CASSLEREQFF. The CDR3 DNA follows: TGTGCCAGCAGTTTAGAGCGCGAACAGTTCTTC.

V usage is TRBV6-2 or TRBV6-3 and J usage is TRBJ2-1, with D hard to call. Deletions cut 0 bases from V and 6 bases from J, with 9 bases between. The germline gives CDR1 MNHEY, CDR2 SVGEGT. This CDR3 is built from 14 residues. The CDR3 protein is CASSYSMAANEQFF. Written as DNA, the CDR3 is TGTGCCAGCAGTTACTCGATGGCAGCCAATGAGCAGTTCTTC.

This clone was counted once. The J gene is TRBJ1-5, the V gene TRBV4-3, with TRBD1 matching over 7 bases. Germline trimming cut 3 bases from V and 11 bases from J; bases unmatched to any gene: 7. This CDR3 is 13 amino acids long. From germline, CDR1 is LGHNA and CDR2 YSLEER. As DNA, the CDR3 is TGCGCCAGCAGCCAGAGACAGGGAGGGTCCCAGCATTTT. Translated: CASSQRQGGSQHF.

The V call is TRBV27, the J call TRBJ2-1, with a weak D call TRBD1 (6 bases). The CDR3 sequence is 16 residues long. V lost 4 bases and J lost 4, with 17 bases in between. Germline assignment: CDR1 MNHEY and CDR2 SMNVEV (reference sequence). The CDR3, as DNA: TGTGCCAGCAGTTACGTACGGGACATCGGATACAATGAGCAGTTCTTC. Amino acids: CASSYVRDIGYNEQFF.

In its sample, this clone was seen once. V gene TRBV6-1 combines with J gene TRBJ2-3; D gene unclear. The CDR3 has 12 amino acids. V dropped 3 bases and J dropped 2 bases, with 3 bases sitting between them. Germline lookup yields CDR1 MNHNS and CDR2 SASEGT. Here the CDR3 DNA reads TGTGCCAGCAGTGAGATCACAGATACGCAGTATTTT. Translated: CASSEITDTQYF.

The CDR3, as DNA: TGTGCCAGCCGCCTAGCGGGAGTCGGCTTGGGCAATGAGCAGTTCTTC. Its protein is CASRLAGVGLGNEQFF. V is TRBV5-5 and J is TRBJ2-1; 10 positions agree with TRBD2. The V gene end was trimmed by 7 bases and the J gene end by 6 bases; junction bases not matched to a gene: 13. The CDR3 runs 16 residues. Germline V gene lookup returns CDR1 SGHKS and CDR2 YYEKEE (reference sequence).

The V and J genes are TRBV30 and TRBJ1-4, with 7 bases aligning to TRBD1. This CDR3 is 14 amino acids long. Unmatched junction bases numbered 12, after V lost 3 bases and J lost 11 bases. Germline V gene data show CDR1 as GTSNPN and CDR2 as SVGIG (reference sequence). The CDR3 DNA reads TGTGCCTGGAGCCGGACCGGGACAGCCAAGAAACTGTTTTTT. Translated: CAWSRTGTAKKLFF. The whole variable domain, filled in from reference TRBV30 and TRBJ1-4, reads SQTIHQWPATLVQPVGSPLSLECTVEGTSNPNLYWYRQAAGRGLQLLFYSVGIGQISSEVPQNLSASRPQDRQFILSSKKLLLSDSGFYLCAWSRTGTAKKLFFGSGTQLSVL.

CDR3 coding DNA: TGTGCCAGCAGCATGGGACAGGGCTACAATGAGCAGTTCTTC. Protein: CASSMGQGYNEQFF. The chain combines TRBV7-2 with TRBJ2-1, with TRBD1 matching 9 bases. The CDR3 runs to 14 residues. V shed 5 bases, J shed 3 bases, and the junction held 2 bases outside the gene matches. Per germline, CDR1 SGHTA and CDR2 FQGNSA.

V and J are TRBV6-2 or TRBV6-3 and TRBJ2-3, with 12 bases identical to TRBD2. J gave up 3 bases and V 4 bases, and 5 bases lay outside the gene matches. Germline V gene lookup returns CDR1 MNHEY and CDR2 SVGEGT. The CDR3 extends over 16 amino acids. The CDR3, as DNA: TGTGCCAGCAGTTCCCCTAGCGGGAGGGCGACAGATACGCAGTATTTT. This codes for CASSSPSGRATDTQYF.

The chain joins TRBV25-1 to TRBJ2-1, with a possible D match to TRBD2 (6 bases). Germline CDR1 is MGHDK and CDR2 is SYGVNS. This CDR3 spans 15 amino acids. Trimming removed 2 bases at V and 3 bases at J, with 11 bases between. For the CDR3, the DNA is TGTGCCAGCAGTGAAGGAGGGAGTTTCTACAATGAGCAGTTCTTC. As protein: CASSEGGSFYNEQFF.

The chain joins TRBV30 to TRBJ2-1; D call uncertain. V lost 3 bases, J lost 0 bases, and 12 bases lay in between. Germline assignment: CDR1 GTSNPN and CDR2 SVGIG (reference sequence). The CDR3 runs to 15 residues. The CDR3: CAWSPLPSSYNEQFF. The CDR3 bases are TGTGCCTGGAGCCCGCTCCCTAGCTCCTACAATGAGCAGTTCTTC. Based on the CDR3 plus reference TRBV30 and TRBJ2-1, the full variable domain is SQTIHQWPATLVQPVGSPLSLECTVEGTSNPNLYWYRQAAGRGLQLLFYSVGIGQISSEVPQNLSASRPQDRQFILSSKKLLLSDSGFYLCAWSPLPSSYNEQFFGPGTRLTVL.

The chain has TRBV6-5 and TRBJ2-2; the D is unclear. Trimming took off 2 bases at V and 8 bases at J, with 3 bases between the two ends. Looked up from germline, CDR1 is MNHEY and CDR2 is SVGAGI. This CDR3 has 11 amino acids. The CDR3 loop reads CASSYLGELFF. CDR3 DNA sequence: TGTGCCAGCAGTTACCTAGGGGAGCTGTTTTTT.

For this clone: The identical CDR3 is also encoded by other nucleotide sequences in the sample. V and J are TRBV30 and TRBJ1-2; D uncertain. V dropped 0 bases and J dropped 2 bases, with 7 bases sitting between them. The CDR3 sequence is 13 residues long. The germline CDR1 and CDR2 sequences are GTSNPN and SVGIG (reference sequence). The CDR3 loop reads CAWSVGLNYGYTF. DNA for the CDR3: TGTGCCTGGAGTGTGGGCCTGAACTATGGCTACACCTTC. Combining the CDR3 with reference TRBV30 and TRBJ1-2 gives the whole variable domain SQTIHQWPATLVQPVGSPLSLECTVEGTSNPNLYWYRQAAGRGLQLLFYSVGIGQISSEVPQNLSASRPQDRQFILSSKKLLLSDSGFYLCAWSVGLNYGYTFGSGTRLTVV.

The chain joins TRBV19 to TRBJ2-1; 10 nucleotides line up with TRBD2. Germline lookup yields CDR1 LNHDA and CDR2 SQIVND (reference sequence). This CDR3 contains 16 residues. The junction had 7 bases not matched to a gene; V was cut back by 1 base and J by 7 bases. The DNA for the CDR3 is TGTGCCAGTAGTATAGGGGCCAGCGGGAGGGGGAATGAGCAGTTCTTC. Translation: CASSIGASGRGNEQFF.